The 20 T cell receptor beta chains in this list originate from one sample, sequenced in a study of T cell clonotyping in hematopoietic cell transplantation. Produced via immunoSEQ multiplex PCR; TCRdb's table is partial and in-frame only. Seen here are approximately 12,000 clones, approximately 67% observed once, and the top ten hold roughly 14%. Sequences were derived from peripheral blood mononuclear cells, sampled 180 days after allogeneic stem cell transplant. These receptors were collected from a male patient between 55 and 70 years old who had an allogeneic stem cell transplant from an unrelated donor, so the T cells may come from the graft donor. Some clones in this sample may be carry-over from other donors' samples.

V and J are TRBV19 and TRBJ2-7; D is perhaps TRBD1 or TRBD2 (6 bases each). CDR1 is LNHDA and CDR2 is SQIVND in the germline V gene (reference sequence). The CDR3 is 15 residues long. V gave up 6 bases and J gave up 3 bases, with 18 bases separating them. The CDR3 protein is CASSLRTGANYEQYF. Here the CDR3 DNA reads TGTGCCAGTAGCCTACGGACGGGGGCCAACTACGAGCAGTACTTC.

The chain is built from TRBV11-2 and TRBJ2-3; D not certain. Germline lookup yields CDR1 SGHAT and CDR2 FQNNGV. V lost 5 bases and J 2 bases, leaving 20 bases between the germline ends. The CDR3 length is 17 residues. The CDR3 bases are TGTGCCAGCAGCCCCCCCGGGTGGCGGAGAACCACAGATACGCAGTATTTT. It specifies CASSPPGWRRTTDTQYF.

The chain uses TRBV7-2 and TRBJ2-7; D is ambiguous. The CDR3 extends over 13 amino acids. V lost 3 bases, J lost 1 base, and 7 bases lay in between. Germline V lookup: CDR1 SGHTA, CDR2 FQGNSA. CDR3 in amino acids: CASSFYNSYEQYF. DNA for the CDR3: TGTGCCAGCAGCTTTTACAATTCCTACGAGCAGTACTTC.

CDR3 amino acids: CASSLGQGAGELFF. Here the CDR3 DNA reads TGCGCCAGCAGCCTCGGACAGGGAGCCGGGGAGCTGTTTTTT. The V gene is TRBV4-1, the J gene TRBJ2-2, with TRBD1 identical over 8 bases. This CDR3 has 14 amino acids. V lost 4 bases and J lost 6; bases outside the gene matches: 4. The V gene's germline CDR1 is MGHRA and CDR2 YSYEKL.

The sample holds a few counts of this clone. This chain connects TRBV4-3 to TRBJ1-2, with 7 bases identical to TRBD1. The CDR3 is 15 amino acids. CDR1 is LGHNA and CDR2 is YSLEER in the germline V gene. The junction had 7 bases not matched to a gene; V was cut back by 4 bases and J by 2 bases. In DNA form, the CDR3 reads TGCGCCAGCAGCCCCCTAGACAGGGCCAACTATGGCTACACCTTC. Amino acid sequence: CASSPLDRANYGYTF.

Only a few counts were recorded for this clone. J is TRBJ1-1 and V is TRBV2; D unresolved. The CDR3 runs to 15 residues. Per germline, CDR1 SNHLY and CDR2 FYNNEI. V was cut by 7 bases and J by 5 bases, with 20 bases left in between. CDR3 DNA sequence: TGTGCCAGCACCCAGGCCGGAGGCGGGCGGACTGAAGCTTTCTTT. Its translation is CASTQAGGGRTEAFF.

V usage is TRBV2 and J usage is TRBJ2-4, with 12 bases that match TRBD2. Trimming removed 5 bases from V and 8 bases from J; junction bases left unmatched: 7. The CDR3 is 15 residues long. Germline loops: CDR1 SNHLY, CDR2 FYNNEI. In DNA, the CDR3 is TGTGCCAGCAGTCCTCGGACTAGCGGGATAGACATTCAGTACTTC. It translates to CASSPRTSGIDIQYF.

This clone has just one count. This rearrangement joins TRBV5-1 to TRBJ2-5; possibly TRBD2 for D (6 bases). Germline lookup yields CDR1 SGHRS and CDR2 YFSETQ. The CDR3 spans 16 residues. V dropped 7 bases and J dropped 2 bases, with 21 bases sitting between them. CDR3 loop: CASRDGTHGSQETQYF. The CDR3 DNA follows: TGCGCCAGCCGAGATGGGACTCACGGGTCACAAGAGACCCAGTACTTC.

The rearrangement uses TRBV4-3 and TRBJ2-5; D is possibly TRBD1 (5 bases). V lost 0 bases and J lost 4, with 18 bases in between. CDR1 and CDR2 (germline): LGHNA, YSLEER. This CDR3 spans 17 amino acids. The CDR3 nucleotides read TGCGCCAGCAGCCAAGATATAAGGGGTACTACAGTAGAGACCCAGTACTTC. As protein: CASSQDIRGTTVETQYF.

The chain employs TRBV7-6 and TRBJ1-5; D is unclear. V was shortened by 1 base and J by 6 bases, with 13 bases between the two germline ends. Germline lookup yields CDR1 SGHVS and CDR2 FNYEAQ. The CDR3 is 15 residues long. CDR3 bases: TGTGCCAGCAGCTTAGGGGCAGGCAGTAGTCAGCCCCAGCATTTT. Translating it yields CASSLGAGSSQPQHF.

The chain recombines TRBV6-5 with TRBJ2-5; the D gene could be TRBD1 or TRBD2 (7 bases each). This CDR3 region has 13 residues. Trimming cost V 7 bases and J 2 bases, with 11 bases left between them. Germline V gene lookup returns CDR1 MNHEY and CDR2 SVGAGI. CDR3 DNA: TGTGCCAGCACAGGGGGACTACAAGAGACCCAGTACTTC. The encoded protein is CASTGGLQETQYF.

The chain joins TRBV28 to TRBJ1-2, with D perhaps matching TRBD1 (5 bases). Trimming stripped 7 bases from V and 5 bases from J, with 14 bases between. Germline CDR1 and CDR2: MDHEN and SYDVKM. CDR3 size: 13 residues. The CDR3 here is CASNVWGTYGYTF. CDR3 nucleotide sequence: TGTGCCAGCAACGTTTGGGGGACGTATGGCTACACCTTC.

This chain connects TRBV4-3 to TRBJ2-7, with D tentatively TRBD2 (5 bases). Germline assignment: CDR1 LGHNA and CDR2 YSLEER. The CDR3 extends over 16 amino acids. Trimming removed 0 bases from V and 0 bases from J, with 12 bases in between. CDR3 in DNA: TGCGCCAGCAGCCAAGATATCGGGGAACGCTCCTACGAGCAGTACTTC. This translates into CASSQDIGERSYEQYF.

The chain recombines TRBV4-1 with TRBJ1-5; D call uncertain. CDR1 is MGHRA, CDR2 YSYEKL, per germline. V dropped 0 bases and J dropped 4 bases, with 13 bases sitting between them. CDR3 length: 16 amino acids. The CDR3 reads CASSQEERAVNQPQHF. Here the CDR3 DNA reads TGCGCCAGCAGCCAAGAGGAGAGGGCAGTGAATCAGCCCCAGCATTTT.

This clone is termed large. The chain couples TRBV2 to TRBJ1-5, with 8 positions matching TRBD1. Germline CDR1 reads SNHLY; CDR2 reads FYNNEI. The CDR3 is made up of 14 amino acids. Trimming cost V 9 bases and J 4 bases; bases outside gene matches: 8. The CDR3 protein is CARGGTGGNQPQHF. The CDR3 DNA reads TGTGCCAGGGGAGGTACAGGGGGAAATCAGCCCCAGCATTTT. Supplemented by reference TRBV2 and TRBJ1-5, the full variable domain reads EPEVTQTPSHQVTQMGQEVILRCVPISNHLYFYWYRQILGQKVEFLVSFYNNEISEKSEIFDDQFSVERPDGSNFTLKIRSTKLEDSAMYFCARGGTGGNQPQHFGDGTRLSIL.

There are a few counts of this clone. CDR3 nucleotide sequence: TGTGCCAGCAGCCTCGGGATGGGGAGTCAAAACATTCAGTACTTC. Translation gives CASSLGMGSQNIQYF. The V and J genes are TRBV5-4 and TRBJ2-4; maybe TRBD2 (5 bases). CDR3 length: 15 residues. V dropped 4 bases and J dropped 5 bases, with 16 bases sitting between them. Germline assignment: CDR1 SGHNT and CDR2 YYREEE (reference sequence).

This chain connects TRBV29-1 to TRBJ1-6; D is perhaps TRBD1 (5 bases). V lost 0 bases to trimming and J lost 8 bases, with 17 bases between them. CDR1 and CDR2 from the germline V gene are SQVTM and ANQGSEA. This CDR3 is built from 16 residues. The CDR3 DNA follows: TGCAGCGTTGAAGATGGGGTGGGGGACTTAGATTCACCCCTCCACTTT. It yields the protein CSVEDGVGDLDSPLHF.

The chain joins TRBV29-1 to TRBJ1-2; no clear D gene. Per the germline V gene, CDR1 is SQVTM and CDR2 is ANQGSEA. V lost 4 bases, J lost 8 bases, and 11 bases lay in between. The CDR3 sequence is 11 residues long. CDR3 protein: CSVVVGKGYTF. As DNA, the CDR3 is TGCAGCGTTGTGGTGGGGAAAGGCTACACCTTC.

This chain joins TRBV5-1 and TRBJ1-1; the D is unclear. Germline assignment: CDR1 SGHRS and CDR2 YFSETQ. Deletions cut 0 bases from V and 5 bases from J, with 14 bases between. CDR3 length equals 15 residues. CDR3 protein: CASSLEGLSRTEAFF. CDR3 DNA: TGCGCCAGCAGCTTGGAGGGCCTCAGCAGAACTGAAGCTTTCTTT.

The sample holds a few counts of this clone. The chain links TRBV5-1 to TRBJ2-2; 8 bases line up with TRBD1. Per germline, CDR1 SGHRS and CDR2 YFSETQ. The CDR3 runs to 17 residues. V lost 6 bases, J lost 0 bases, and 10 bases stayed unmatched. Here the CDR3 DNA reads TGCGCCAGCATCCCACTAGCACAGGGGGCGAACACCGGGGAGCTGTTTTTT. It specifies CASIPLAQGANTGELFF.